This T cell receptor (beta chain) was obtained from a study of blood T cells in healthy people across ages. Study-level findings and limits: Getting older went along with TCR beta diversity per million T cells dropping roughly linearly. Any conclusive comparison of naive versus antigen-experienced cells was prevented by using unsorted PBMCs. Strong correlation was found linking TCR beta diversity to naive T cell percentage.

Next came a second PCR, run for about 7 to 12 cycles, which used a sample-barcoded 5' primer along with a J-beta primer mix. In TCRdb, the 5' RACE reads were re-called with MiXCR into one record per CDR3 protein. This table holds 650,000 to 800,000 distinct CDR3 sequences, approximately 48% found once. All donors came from Russia, were Caucasian and healthy, and spanned ages roughly 6 to 100. About this clonotype: What it binds is not known.

Germline assignment: CDR1 LGHDT and CDR2 YNNKEL (reference sequence). V was clipped by 3 bases and J by 5 bases, with 17 bases between them. The CDR3 sequence is 16 residues long. Specimen: blood. The rearrangement links TRBV3-1 to TRBJ2-4; the D gene could be TRBD1 or TRBD2 (7 bases each). This TCR was sampled from a man aged 60-69 years in good health. In DNA, the CDR3 is TGTGCCAGCAGCCACAGACAGGGAGGGGGTCAAAACATTCAGTACTTC. The encoded protein is CASSHRQGGGQNIQYF.